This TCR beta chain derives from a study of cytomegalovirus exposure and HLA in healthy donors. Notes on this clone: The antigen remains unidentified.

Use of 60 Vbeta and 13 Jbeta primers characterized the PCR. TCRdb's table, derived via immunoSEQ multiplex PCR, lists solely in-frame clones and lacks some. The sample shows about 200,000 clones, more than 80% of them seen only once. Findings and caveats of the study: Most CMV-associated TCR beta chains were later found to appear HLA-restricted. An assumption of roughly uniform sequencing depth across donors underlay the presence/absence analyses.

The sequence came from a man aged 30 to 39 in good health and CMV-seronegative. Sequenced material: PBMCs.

CDR3 sequence reads: CATTSQNSYEQYF. DNA for the CDR3: TGTGCCACTACTAGTCAGAACTCCTACGAGCAGTACTTC. The chain combines TRBV7-8 with TRBJ2-7; TRBD2 is a possible D gene (5 bases). The CDR3 covers 13 residues. The V gene's germline CDR1 is SGHVS and CDR2 FQNEAQ. V shed 10 bases and J shed 0 bases, with 13 bases lying between them.